This T cell receptor beta chain was recorded in a study of beta chain features in type 1 diabetes. Via the markers CD45RO/CCR7/CD25/CD127/CD95/CD27, stem cell-like memory, regulatory, central memory and naive CD4+ cells were sorted. In its sample, this clone was seen a few times. Expressed TCRB transcripts were sequenced after all isolated RNA was converted to cDNA. TCRdb's copy holds only in-frame clones and misses some; the assay was immunoSEQ multiplex PCR. The sample includes about 290,000 clones, about 7.8% of them seen just once. V was pared by 0 bases and J by 4 bases, with 13 bases between. Germline V CDR1 and CDR2: SGHAT, FQNNGV. The CDR3 runs to 16 residues.

The sequencing sample was made of central memory CD4+ T cells from blood. The chain uses TRBV11-2 and TRBJ2-1, with D possibly being TRBD2 (6 bases). This TCR was sampled from a woman aged 18-29 years in good health. In DNA, the CDR3 is TGTGCCAGCAGCTTAGATCTACTAGCTCCTTACAATGAGCAGTTCTTC. The encoded protein is CASSLDLLAPYNEQFF.